The present entry profiles one T cell receptor beta chain with its context. Its specificity is not known. Sequencing targeted expressed TCRB transcripts, as all isolated RNA had been reverse transcribed. Sequencing was performed with immunoSEQ multiplex PCR; in TCRdb, only in-frame clones are kept and a portion is missing. The sample includes fewer than 400,000 clones, roughly 9% of them seen just once. The data were obtained in a study of beta chain features in type 1 diabetes. The CDR3 spans 14 residues. Per the germline V gene, CDR1 is MDHEN and CDR2 is SYDVKM. Trimming took off 2 bases at V and 3 bases at J, with 11 bases between the two ends. Study-wide findings and caveats: In every one of the four CD4+ subsets, TCRB CDR3s were moderately but significantly shorter in Type 1 diabetes patients.

The gene calls are TRBV28 and TRBJ2-7; no reliable D call. What was sequenced was central memory CD4+ T cells from blood. The receptor was isolated from a man between 25 and 39 years old with type 1 diabetes. The CDR3 coding sequence is TGTGCCAGCAGTTTACAGGCAGGAATCTACGAGCAGTACTTC. It translates to CASSLQAGIYEQYF.